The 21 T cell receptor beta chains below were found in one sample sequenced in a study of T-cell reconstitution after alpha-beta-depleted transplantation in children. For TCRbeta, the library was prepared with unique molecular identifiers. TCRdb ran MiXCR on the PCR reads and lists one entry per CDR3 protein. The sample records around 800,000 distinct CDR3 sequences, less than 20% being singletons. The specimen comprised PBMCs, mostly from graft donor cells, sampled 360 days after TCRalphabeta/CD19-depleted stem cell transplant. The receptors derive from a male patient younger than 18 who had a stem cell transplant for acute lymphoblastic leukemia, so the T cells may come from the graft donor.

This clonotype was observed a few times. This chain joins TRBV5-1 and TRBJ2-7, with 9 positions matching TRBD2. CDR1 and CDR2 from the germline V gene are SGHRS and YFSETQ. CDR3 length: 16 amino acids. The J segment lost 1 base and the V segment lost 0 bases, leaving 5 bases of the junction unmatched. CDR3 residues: CASSLASSGDSYEQYF. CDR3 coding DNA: TGCGCCAGCAGCTTGGCCTCTAGCGGGGATTCCTACGAGCAGTACTTC.

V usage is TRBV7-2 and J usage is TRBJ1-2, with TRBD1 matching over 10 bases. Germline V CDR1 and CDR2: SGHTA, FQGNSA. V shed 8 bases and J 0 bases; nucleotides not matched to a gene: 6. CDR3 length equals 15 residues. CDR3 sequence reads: CASVVGTGANYGYTF. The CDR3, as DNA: TGTGCCAGCGTAGTAGGGACAGGGGCTAACTATGGCTACACCTTC.

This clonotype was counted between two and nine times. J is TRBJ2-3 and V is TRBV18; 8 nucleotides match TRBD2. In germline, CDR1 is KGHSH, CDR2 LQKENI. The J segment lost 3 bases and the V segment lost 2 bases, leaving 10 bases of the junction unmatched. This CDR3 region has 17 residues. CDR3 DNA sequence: TGTGCCAGCTCACCAGTCCGAGCGGGAGTGACGACAGATACGCAGTATTTT. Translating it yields CASSPVRAGVTTDTQYF. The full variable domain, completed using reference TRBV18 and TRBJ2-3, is NAGVMQNPRHLVRRRGQEARLRCSPMKGHSHVYWYRQLPEEGLKFMVYLQKENIIDESGMPKERFSAEFPKEGPSILRIQQVVRGDSAAYFCASSPVRAGVTTDTQYFGPGTRLTVL.

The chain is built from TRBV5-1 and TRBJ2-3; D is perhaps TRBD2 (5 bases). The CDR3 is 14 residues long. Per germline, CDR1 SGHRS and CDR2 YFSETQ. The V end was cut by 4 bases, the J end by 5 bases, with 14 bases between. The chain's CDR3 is CASSLNFGLDTQYF. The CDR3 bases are TGCGCCAGCAGCCTAAACTTCGGACTAGATACGCAGTATTTT.

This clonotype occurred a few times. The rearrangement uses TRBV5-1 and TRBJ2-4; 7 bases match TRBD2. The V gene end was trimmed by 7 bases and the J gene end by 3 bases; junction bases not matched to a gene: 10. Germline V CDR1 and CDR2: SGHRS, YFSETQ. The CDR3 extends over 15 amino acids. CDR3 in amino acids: CASGDPGGIKNIQYF. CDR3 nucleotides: TGCGCCAGCGGGGACCCGGGAGGAATCAAAAACATTCAGTACTTC.

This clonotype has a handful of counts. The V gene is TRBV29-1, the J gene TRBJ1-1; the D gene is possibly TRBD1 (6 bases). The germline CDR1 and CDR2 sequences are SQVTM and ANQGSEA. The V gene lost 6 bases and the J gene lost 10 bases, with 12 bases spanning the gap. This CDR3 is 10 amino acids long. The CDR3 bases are TGCAGCGTCGAAAAAGGGGGAGCTTTCTTT. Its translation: CSVEKGGAFF.

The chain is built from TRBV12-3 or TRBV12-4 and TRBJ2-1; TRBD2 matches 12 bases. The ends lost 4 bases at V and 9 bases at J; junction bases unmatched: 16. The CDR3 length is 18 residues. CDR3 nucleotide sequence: TGTGCCAGCAGTTCGAGGGTTGAGGCTAGCGGGAGGGCCGGTGAGCAGTTCTTC. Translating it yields CASSSRVEASGRAGEQFF.

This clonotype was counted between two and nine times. The CDR3 protein is CASSRPGRGYEQYF. For the CDR3, the DNA is TGCGCCAGCAGCAGGCCCGGGAGAGGTTACGAGCAGTACTTC. The chain links TRBV4-1 to TRBJ2-7, with D tentatively TRBD2 (6 bases). Trimming pared 5 bases from V and 4 bases from J, leaving 15 bases between. This CDR3 has 14 amino acids. The germline gives CDR1 MGHRA, CDR2 YSYEKL.

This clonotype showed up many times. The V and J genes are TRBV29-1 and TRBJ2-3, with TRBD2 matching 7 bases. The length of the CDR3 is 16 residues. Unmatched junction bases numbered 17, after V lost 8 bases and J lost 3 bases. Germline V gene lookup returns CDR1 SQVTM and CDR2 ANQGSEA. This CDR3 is CSILKGRETGTDTQYF. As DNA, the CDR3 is TGCAGCATCCTAAAGGGGCGGGAGACGGGGACAGATACGCAGTATTTT.

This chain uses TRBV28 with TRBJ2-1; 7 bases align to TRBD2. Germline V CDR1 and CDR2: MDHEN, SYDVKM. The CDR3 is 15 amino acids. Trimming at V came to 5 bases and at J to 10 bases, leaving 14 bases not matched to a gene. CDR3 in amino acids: CASSTGPWDGGEQFF. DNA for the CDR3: TGTGCCAGCAGTACCGGGCCGTGGGACGGGGGGGAGCAGTTCTTC.

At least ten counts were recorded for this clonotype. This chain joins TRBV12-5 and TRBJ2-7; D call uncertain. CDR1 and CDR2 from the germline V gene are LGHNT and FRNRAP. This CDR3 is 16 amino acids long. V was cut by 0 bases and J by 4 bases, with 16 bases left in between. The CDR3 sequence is CASGLVIRPAPYEQYF. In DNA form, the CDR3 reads TGTGCTAGTGGTTTGGTGATAAGACCGGCCCCTTACGAGCAGTACTTC.

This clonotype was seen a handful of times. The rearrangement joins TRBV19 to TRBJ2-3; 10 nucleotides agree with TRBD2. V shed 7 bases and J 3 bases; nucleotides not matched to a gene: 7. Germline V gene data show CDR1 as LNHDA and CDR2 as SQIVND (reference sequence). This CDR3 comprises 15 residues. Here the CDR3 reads CASMTMTSGTDTQYF. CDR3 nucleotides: TGTGCCAGTATGACCATGACTAGCGGGACAGATACGCAGTATTTT.

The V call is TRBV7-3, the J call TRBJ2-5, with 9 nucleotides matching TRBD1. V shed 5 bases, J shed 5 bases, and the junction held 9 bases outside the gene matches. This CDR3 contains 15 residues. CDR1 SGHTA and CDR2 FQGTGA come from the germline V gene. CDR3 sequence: CASSLGQGVRETQYF. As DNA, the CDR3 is TGTGCCAGCAGCCTGGGACAGGGAGTTAGGGAGACCCAGTACTTC.

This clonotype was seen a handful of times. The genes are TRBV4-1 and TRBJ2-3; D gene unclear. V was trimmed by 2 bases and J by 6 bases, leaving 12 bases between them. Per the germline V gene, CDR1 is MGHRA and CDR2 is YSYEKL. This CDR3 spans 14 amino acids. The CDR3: CASSQLFVADTQYF. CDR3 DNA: TGCGCCAGCAGCCAACTTTTTGTAGCCGATACGCAGTATTTT.

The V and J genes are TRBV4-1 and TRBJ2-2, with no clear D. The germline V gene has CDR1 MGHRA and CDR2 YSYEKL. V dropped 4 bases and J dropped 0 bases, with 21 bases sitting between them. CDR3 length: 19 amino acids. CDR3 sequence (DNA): TGCGCCAGCAGCCGCTGGGCCCAAATGCGAATCGCGAACACCGGGGAGCTGTTTTTT. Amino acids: CASSRWAQMRIANTGELFF.

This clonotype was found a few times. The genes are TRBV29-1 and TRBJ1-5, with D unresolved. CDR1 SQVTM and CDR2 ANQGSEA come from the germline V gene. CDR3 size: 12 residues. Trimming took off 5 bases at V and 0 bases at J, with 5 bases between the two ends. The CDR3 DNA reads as TGCAGCGTTCTCAGTAGCAATCAGCCCCAGCATTTT. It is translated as CSVLSSNQPQHF.

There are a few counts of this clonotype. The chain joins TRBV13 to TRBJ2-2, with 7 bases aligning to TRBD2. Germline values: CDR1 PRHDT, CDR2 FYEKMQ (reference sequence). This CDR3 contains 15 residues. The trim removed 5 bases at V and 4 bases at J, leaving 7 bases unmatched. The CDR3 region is CASSPGRQSTGELFF. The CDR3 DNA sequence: TGTGCCAGCAGCCCCGGGAGGCAGAGCACCGGGGAGCTGTTTTTT.

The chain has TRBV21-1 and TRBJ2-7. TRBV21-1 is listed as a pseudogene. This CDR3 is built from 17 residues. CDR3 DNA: TGTGCCAGCAGCTCCCCAGAGGAGCGGGAGGCCCCTTACGAGCAGTACTTC. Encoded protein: CASSSPEEREAPYEQYF.

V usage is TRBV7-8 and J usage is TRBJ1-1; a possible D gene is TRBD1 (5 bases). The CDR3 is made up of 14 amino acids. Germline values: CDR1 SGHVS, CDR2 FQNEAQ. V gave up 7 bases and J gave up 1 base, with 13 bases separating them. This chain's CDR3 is CASNPTGANTEAFF. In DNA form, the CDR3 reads TGTGCCAGCAACCCAACAGGAGCGAACACTGAAGCTTTCTTT.

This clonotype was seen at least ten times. Here the CDR3 DNA reads TGTGCCAGCAGCCACAGGGACACCGGGGAGCTGTTTTTT. Its translation is CASSHRDTGELFF. The chain links TRBV2 to TRBJ2-2; D may be TRBD1 (6 bases). Trimming pared 6 bases from V and 3 bases from J, leaving 8 bases between. Germline assignment: CDR1 SNHLY and CDR2 FYNNEI. CDR3 length: 13 residues.

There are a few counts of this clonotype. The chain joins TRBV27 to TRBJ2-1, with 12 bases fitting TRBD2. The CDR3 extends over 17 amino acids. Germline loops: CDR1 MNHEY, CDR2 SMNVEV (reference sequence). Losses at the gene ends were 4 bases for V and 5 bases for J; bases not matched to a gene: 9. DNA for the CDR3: TGTGCCAGCAGTTCCGGACTAGCGGGACCTAAACACAATGAGCAGTTCTTC. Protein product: CASSSGLAGPKHNEQFF.